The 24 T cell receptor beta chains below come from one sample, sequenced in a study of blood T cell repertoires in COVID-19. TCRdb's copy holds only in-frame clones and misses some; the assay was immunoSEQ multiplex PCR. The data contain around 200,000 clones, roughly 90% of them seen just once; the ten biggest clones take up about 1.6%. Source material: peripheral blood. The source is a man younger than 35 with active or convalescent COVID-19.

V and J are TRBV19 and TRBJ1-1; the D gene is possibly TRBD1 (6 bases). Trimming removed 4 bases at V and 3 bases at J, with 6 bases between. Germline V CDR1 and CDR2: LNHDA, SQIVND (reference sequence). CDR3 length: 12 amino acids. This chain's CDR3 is CASSNRDTEAFF. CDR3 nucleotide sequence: TGTGCCAGTAGTAACAGGGACACTGAAGCTTTCTTT.

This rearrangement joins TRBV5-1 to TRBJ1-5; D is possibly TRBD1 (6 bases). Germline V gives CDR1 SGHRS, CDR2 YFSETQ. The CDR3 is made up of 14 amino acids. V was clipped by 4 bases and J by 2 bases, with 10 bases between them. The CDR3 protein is CASSEQGGNQPQHF. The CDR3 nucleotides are TGCGCCAGCAGCGAACAGGGCGGCAATCAGCCCCAGCATTTT.

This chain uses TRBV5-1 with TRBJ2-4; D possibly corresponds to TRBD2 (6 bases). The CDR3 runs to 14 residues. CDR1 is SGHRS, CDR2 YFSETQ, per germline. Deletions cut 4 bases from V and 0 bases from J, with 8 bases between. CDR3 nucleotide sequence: TGCGCCAGCAGCCCGGGACTAGCCAAAAACATTCAGTACTTC. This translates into CASSPGLAKNIQYF.

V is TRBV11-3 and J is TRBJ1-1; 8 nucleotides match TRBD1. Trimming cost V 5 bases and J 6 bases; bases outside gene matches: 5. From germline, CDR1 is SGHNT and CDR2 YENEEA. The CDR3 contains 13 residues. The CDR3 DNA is TGTGCCAGCAGCACCGACAGGGGCGCTGAAGCTTTCTTT. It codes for CASSTDRGAEAFF.

The CDR3 loop is CASSPLGGANEKLFF. The CDR3 DNA sequence: TGCGCCAGCAGCCCTTTGGGAGGGGCTAATGAAAAACTGTTTTTT. V gene TRBV4-1 combines with J gene TRBJ1-4; D may be TRBD1 (5 bases). This CDR3 is 15 amino acids long. The V and J ends lost 4 bases and 3 bases respectively, with 12 bases between them. Germline CDR1 and CDR2: MGHRA and YSYEKL.

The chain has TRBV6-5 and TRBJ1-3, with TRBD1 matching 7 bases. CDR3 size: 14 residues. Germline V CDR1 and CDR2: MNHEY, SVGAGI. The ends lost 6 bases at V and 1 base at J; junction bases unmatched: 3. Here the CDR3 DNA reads TGTGCCAGCAGGAGGGGGCTGTCTGGAAACACCATATATTTT. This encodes CASRRGLSGNTIYF.

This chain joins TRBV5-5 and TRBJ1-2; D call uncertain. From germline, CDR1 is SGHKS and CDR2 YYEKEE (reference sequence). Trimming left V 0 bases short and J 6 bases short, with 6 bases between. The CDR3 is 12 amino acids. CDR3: CASSLVPDGYTF. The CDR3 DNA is TGTGCCAGCAGCTTGGTGCCGGATGGCTACACCTTC.

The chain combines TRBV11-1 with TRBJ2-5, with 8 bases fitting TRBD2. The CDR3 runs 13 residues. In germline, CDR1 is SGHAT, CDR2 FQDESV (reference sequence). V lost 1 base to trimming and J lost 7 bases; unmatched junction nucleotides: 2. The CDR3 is CASSLDAGGTQYF. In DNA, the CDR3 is TGTGCCAGCAGCTTAGATGCGGGGGGGACCCAGTACTTC.

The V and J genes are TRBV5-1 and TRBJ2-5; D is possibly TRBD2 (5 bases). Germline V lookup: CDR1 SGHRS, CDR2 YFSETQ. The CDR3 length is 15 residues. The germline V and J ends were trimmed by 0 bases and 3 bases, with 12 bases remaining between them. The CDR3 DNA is TGCGCCAGCAGCTTGGATCCGGGAACCAAAGAGACCCAGTACTTC. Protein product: CASSLDPGTKETQYF.

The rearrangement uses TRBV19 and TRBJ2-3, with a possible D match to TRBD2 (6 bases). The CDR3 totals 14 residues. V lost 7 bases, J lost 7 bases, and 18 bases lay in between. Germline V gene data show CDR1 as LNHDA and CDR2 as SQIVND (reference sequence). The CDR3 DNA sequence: TGTGCCAGTAATTCGAGACTAGAGGCAAATACGCAGTATTTT. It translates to CASNSRLEANTQYF.

The CDR3 DNA reads as TGTGCCAGCAGCTTATCTGTGGCCGCAGGGGGCAATGGCTACACCTTC. Its protein is CASSLSVAAGGNGYTF. The genes are TRBV7-2 and TRBJ1-2; 8 positions agree with TRBD1. Germline trimming cut 2 bases from V and 6 bases from J; bases unmatched to any gene: 11. This CDR3 has 16 amino acids. Germline-derived CDR1 and CDR2 are SGHTA and FQGNSA.

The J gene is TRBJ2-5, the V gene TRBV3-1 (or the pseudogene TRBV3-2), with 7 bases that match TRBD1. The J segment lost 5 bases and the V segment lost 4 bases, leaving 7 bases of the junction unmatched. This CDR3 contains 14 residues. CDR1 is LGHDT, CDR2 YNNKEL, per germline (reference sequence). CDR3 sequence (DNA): TGTGCCAGCAGCCTAAACAGGGGTGGGGAGACCCAGTACTTC. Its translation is CASSLNRGGETQYF.

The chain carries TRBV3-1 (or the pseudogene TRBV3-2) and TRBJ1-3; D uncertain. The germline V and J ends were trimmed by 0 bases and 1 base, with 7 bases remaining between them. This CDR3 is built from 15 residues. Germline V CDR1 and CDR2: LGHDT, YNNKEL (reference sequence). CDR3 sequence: CASSQDAVSGNTIYF. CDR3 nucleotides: TGTGCCAGCAGCCAAGATGCAGTGTCTGGAAACACCATATATTTT.

In DNA form, the CDR3 reads TGTGCCAGCAGCCCGGGACAGGGGGCCACAGATACGCAGTATTTT. Protein product: CASSPGQGATDTQYF. The chain recombines TRBV3-1 (or the pseudogene TRBV3-2) with TRBJ2-3; 12 nucleotides align to TRBD1. The germline V gene encodes CDR1 LGHDT and CDR2 YNNKEL (reference sequence). The V gene end was trimmed by 4 bases and the J gene end by 2 bases; junction bases not matched to a gene: 1. The CDR3 has 15 residues.

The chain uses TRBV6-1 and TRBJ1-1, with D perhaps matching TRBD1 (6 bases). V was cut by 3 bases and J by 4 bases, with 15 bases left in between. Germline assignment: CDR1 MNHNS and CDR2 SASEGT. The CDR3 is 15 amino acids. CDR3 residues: CASSERDRPTTEAFF. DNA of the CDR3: TGTGCCAGCAGTGAGAGAGACAGGCCGACCACTGAAGCTTTCTTT.

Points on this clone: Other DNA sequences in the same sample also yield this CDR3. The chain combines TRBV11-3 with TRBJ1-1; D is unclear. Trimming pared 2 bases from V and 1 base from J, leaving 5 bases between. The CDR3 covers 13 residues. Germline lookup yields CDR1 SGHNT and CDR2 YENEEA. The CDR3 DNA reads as TGTGCCAGCAGCTTAAGAGAGAACACTGAAGCTTTCTTT. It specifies CASSLRENTEAFF.

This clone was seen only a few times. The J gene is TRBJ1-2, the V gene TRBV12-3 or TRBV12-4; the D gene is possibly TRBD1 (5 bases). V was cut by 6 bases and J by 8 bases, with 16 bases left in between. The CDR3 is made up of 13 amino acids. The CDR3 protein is CASSRVGEDGYTF. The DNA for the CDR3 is TGTGCCAGCAGCCGGGTAGGGGAAGACGGCTACACCTTC.

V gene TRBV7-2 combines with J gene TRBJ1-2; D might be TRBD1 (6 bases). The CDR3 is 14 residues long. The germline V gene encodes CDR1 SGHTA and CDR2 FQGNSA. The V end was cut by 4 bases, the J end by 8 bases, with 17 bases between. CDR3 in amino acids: CASSSDGQYGGYTF. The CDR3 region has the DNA TGTGCCAGCAGCTCTGATGGACAGTATGGAGGCTACACCTTC. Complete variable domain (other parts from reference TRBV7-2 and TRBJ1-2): GAGVSQSPSNKVTEKGKDVELRCDPISGHTALYWYRQSLGQGLEFLIYFQGNSAPDKSGLPSDRFSAERTGGSVSTLTIQRTQQEDSAVYLCASSSDGQYGGYTFGSGTRLTVV.

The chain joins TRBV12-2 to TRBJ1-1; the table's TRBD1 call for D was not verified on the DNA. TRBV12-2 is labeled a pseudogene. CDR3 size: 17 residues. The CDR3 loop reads CASHLLKRRGRGTEAFF. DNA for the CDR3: TGTGCAAGTCACCTCTTAAAGCGCAGGGGGCGGGGGACTGAAGCTTTCTTT.

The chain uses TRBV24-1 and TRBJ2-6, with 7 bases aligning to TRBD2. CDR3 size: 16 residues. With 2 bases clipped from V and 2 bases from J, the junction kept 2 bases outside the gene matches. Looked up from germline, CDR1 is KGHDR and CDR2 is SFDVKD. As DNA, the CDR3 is TGTGCCACCAGTGATTGGGGGGGGACTGGGGCCAACGTCCTGACTTTC. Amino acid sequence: CATSDWGGTGANVLTF.

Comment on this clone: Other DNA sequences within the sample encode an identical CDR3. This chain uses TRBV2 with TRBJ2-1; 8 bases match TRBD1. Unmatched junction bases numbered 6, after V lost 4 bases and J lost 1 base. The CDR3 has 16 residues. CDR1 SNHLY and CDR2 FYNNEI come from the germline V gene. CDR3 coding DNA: TGTGCCAGCAGTGCTCGGACAGGGCCTTCCTACAATGAGCAGTTCTTC. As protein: CASSARTGPSYNEQFF.

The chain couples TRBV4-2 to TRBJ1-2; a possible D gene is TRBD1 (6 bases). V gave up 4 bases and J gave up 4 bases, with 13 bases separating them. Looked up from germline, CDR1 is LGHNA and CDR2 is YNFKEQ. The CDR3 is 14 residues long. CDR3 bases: TGTGCCAGCAGCCGCAACCGGGACACCTATGGCTACACCTTC. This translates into CASSRNRDTYGYTF.

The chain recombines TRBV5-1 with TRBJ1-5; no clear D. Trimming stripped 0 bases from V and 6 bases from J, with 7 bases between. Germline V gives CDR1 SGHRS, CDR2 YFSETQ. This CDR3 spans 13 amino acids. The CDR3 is CASSLDGAQPQHF. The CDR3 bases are TGCGCCAGCAGCTTGGACGGAGCTCAGCCCCAGCATTTT.

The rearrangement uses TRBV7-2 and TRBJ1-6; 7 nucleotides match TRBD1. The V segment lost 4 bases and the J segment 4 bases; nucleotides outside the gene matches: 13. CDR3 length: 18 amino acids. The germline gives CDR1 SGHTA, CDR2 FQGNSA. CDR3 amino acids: CASSWPREGARYNSPLHF. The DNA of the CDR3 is TGTGCCAGCAGCTGGCCTCGAGAGGGGGCGCGTTATAATTCACCCCTCCACTTT.